Following are 28 T cell receptor beta chains from one sample sequenced in a study of cytomegalovirus exposure and HLA in healthy donors. The PCR employed 60 Vbeta primers together with 13 Jbeta primers. Produced via immunoSEQ multiplex PCR; TCRdb's table is partial and in-frame only. The sample holds 85,000 to 120,000 clones, roughly four fifths seen once. The specimen was PBMCs. Source of these receptors: a man between 45 and 60 years old in good health and CMV-seronegative.

This clone has only one observation. The chain is built from TRBV21-1 and TRBJ1-1; the table's D call, TRBD1, has no DNA check behind it. TRBV21-1 represents a pseudogene. This CDR3 has 12 amino acids. CDR3 DNA: TGTGCCAGCAGCCATGACAGGCTAGAAGCTTTCTTT. Its protein is CASSHDRLEAFF.

This clone was counted once. V and J are TRBV6-6 and TRBJ1-1; D unresolved. Germline CDR1 reads MNHNY; CDR2 reads SVGAGI (reference sequence). The CDR3 extends over 14 amino acids. V was cut by 2 bases and J by 1 base, with 8 bases left in between. The CDR3: CASSYNGGNTEAFF. In DNA form, the CDR3 reads TGTGCCAGCAGTTACAACGGAGGGAACACTGAAGCTTTCTTT.

This chain links TRBV6-1 with TRBJ1-6, with TRBD1 as a possible D gene (5 bases). V was clipped by 3 bases and J by 9 bases, with 6 bases between them. This CDR3 is 12 amino acids long. CDR1 MNHNS and CDR2 SASEGT come from the germline V gene. The CDR3 DNA follows: TGTGCCAGCAGTGACAGGGTTTCACCCCTCCACTTT. This translates into CASSDRVSPLHF.

This chain links TRBV4-1 with TRBJ1-1; D unresolved. The CDR3 covers 15 residues. The V end lost 1 base, the J end lost 4 bases, and 13 bases lay between the germline ends. Germline V gene sequence: CDR1 MGHRA, CDR2 YSYEKL. CDR3 nucleotide sequence: TGCGCCAGCAGCCAAGTTAATAAAGGCGGCACTGAAGCTTTCTTT. Protein: CASSQVNKGGTEAFF.

The rearrangement joins TRBV6-5 to TRBJ2-1; maybe TRBD1 (6 bases). V lost 0 bases to trimming and J lost 5 bases, with 11 bases between them. The CDR3 length is 15 residues. Per the germline V gene, CDR1 is MNHEY and CDR2 is SVGAGI. Here the CDR3 DNA reads TGTGCCAGCAGTTACTCGGGGGCACGAGACAATGAGCAGTTCTTC. Translating gives CASSYSGARDNEQFF.

V gene TRBV4-2 combines with J gene TRBJ2-2, with D perhaps matching TRBD2 (7 bases). Germline CDR1 is LGHNA and CDR2 is YNFKEQ. V lost 3 bases and J lost 2, with 19 bases in between. This CDR3 region has 18 residues. CDR3 sequence reads: CASSHPPAGAVNTGELFF. CDR3 sequence (DNA): TGTGCCAGCAGCCACCCCCCTGCGGGGGCCGTAAACACCGGGGAGCTGTTTTTT.

The chain has TRBV5-1 and TRBJ1-6; D ambiguous. The CDR3 runs to 14 residues. CDR1 and CDR2 from the germline V gene are SGHRS and YFSETQ. The V end lost 2 bases, the J end lost 5 bases, and 8 bases lay between the germline ends. The CDR3 nucleotides are TGCGCCAGCAGCTTCGACATGAATAATTCACCCCTCCACTTT. Translated, it gives CASSFDMNNSPLHF. The entire variable domain, with the rest obtained from reference TRBV5-1 and TRBJ1-6, is as follows: KAGVTQTPRYLIKTRGQQVTLSCSPISGHRSVSWYQQTPGQGLQFLFEYFSETQRNKGNFPGRFSGRQFSNSRSEMNVSTLELGDSALYLCASSFDMNNSPLHFGNGTRLTVT.

As to this clone: The sample carries other DNA sequences with the same CDR3. This chain links TRBV7-9 with TRBJ1-6, with 7 bases fitting TRBD1. The CDR3 loop spans 15 amino acids. Trimming removed 5 bases from V and 7 bases from J; junction bases left unmatched: 8. Germline V CDR1 and CDR2: SEHNR, FQNEAQ (reference sequence). CDR3 sequence: CASSPQGQYNSPLHF. CDR3 nucleotide sequence: TGTGCCAGCAGCCCCCAGGGACAGTACAATTCACCCCTCCACTTT.

Concerning this clone itself: This same CDR3 is encoded by further DNA sequences in the sample. The rearrangement joins TRBV7-9 to TRBJ1-1; 8 bases agree with TRBD1. V lost 6 bases and J lost 6; bases outside the gene matches: 9. CDR3 size: 14 residues. Looked up from germline, CDR1 is SEHNR and CDR2 is FQNEAQ (reference sequence). CDR3 coding DNA: TGTGCCAGCAGTTATACAGGGGGGGTTGCTGAAGCTTTCTTT. It is translated as CASSYTGGVAEAFF.

This chain uses TRBV7-9 with TRBJ2-5, with D perhaps matching TRBD1 (5 bases). Germline V CDR1 and CDR2: SEHNR, FQNEAQ (reference sequence). This CDR3 region has 12 residues. V lost 5 bases, J lost 4 bases, and 8 bases lay in between. CDR3 in DNA: TGTGCCAGCAGCGTCACAGGAGAGACCCAGTACTTC. Protein product: CASSVTGETQYF.

This sequence joins TRBV27 and TRBJ2-5, with TRBD1 as a possible D gene (5 bases). CDR1 and CDR2 from the germline V gene are MNHEY and SMNVEV (reference sequence). CDR3 length equals 15 residues. The V gene lost 2 bases and the J gene lost 5 bases, with 15 bases spanning the gap. The CDR3 region is CASSLQGKGWETQYF. CDR3 sequence (DNA): TGTGCCAGCAGTTTACAAGGCAAGGGGTGGGAGACCCAGTACTTC.

V is TRBV23-1 and J is TRBJ1-2; TRBD1 is a possible D gene (5 bases). TRBV23-1 is an open reading frame, and its role is uncertain. This CDR3 spans 17 amino acids. V lost 4 bases to trimming and J lost 4 bases, with 22 bases between them. The DNA of the CDR3 is TGCGCCAGCAGTCCTACTCGCGACAGTAGTTCTTCCTATGGCTACACCTTC. This sequence encodes CASSPTRDSSSSYGYTF.

The rearrangement joins TRBV19 to TRBJ1-4, with D unresolved. CDR1 is LNHDA and CDR2 is SQIVND in the germline V gene (reference sequence). The V end was cut by 5 bases, the J end by 0 bases, with 10 bases between. The CDR3 consists of 15 residues. The CDR3 region is CASSLAPATNEKLFF. As DNA, the CDR3 is TGTGCCAGTAGTCTCGCACCAGCAACTAATGAAAAACTGTTTTTT.

This clone was picked up a small number of times. This chain connects TRBV6-1 to TRBJ1-1; 7 nucleotides line up with TRBD1. The CDR3 length is 15 residues. The germline V gene has CDR1 MNHNS and CDR2 SASEGT. V gave up 4 bases and J gave up 1 base; unmatched junction bases: 6. CDR3 DNA sequence: TGTGCCAGCAGTGGAAGGGGGCAGAGGAACACTGAAGCTTTCTTT. Encoded protein: CASSGRGQRNTEAFF.

A remark on this clone: The same CDR3 arises from other DNA sequences in this sample as well. The chain joins TRBV7-9 to TRBJ1-1; D is ambiguous. Germline loops: CDR1 SEHNR, CDR2 FQNEAQ (reference sequence). This CDR3 comprises 13 residues. Trimming removed 5 bases from V and 3 bases from J, with 10 bases in between. CDR3 region: CASSLQRDTEAFF. The CDR3, as DNA: TGTGCCAGCAGCCTTCAACGAGACACTGAAGCTTTCTTT.

The chain couples TRBV5-1 to TRBJ2-1, with 7 bases that match TRBD1. After removal of 1 base from V and 12 bases from J, the junction contained 4 bases not matched to a gene. The CDR3 length is 12 residues. Germline V gene sequence: CDR1 SGHRS, CDR2 YFSETQ. CDR3 bases: TGCGCCAGCAGCTTGACGGGACAGACGCAGTTCTTC. It translates to CASSLTGQTQFF.

This clone was seen a few times. Other DNA sequences in the same sample also yield this CDR3. The rearrangement links TRBV5-1 to TRBJ1-4, with TRBD1 matching 10 bases. Germline assignment: CDR1 SGHRS and CDR2 YFSETQ. V shed 0 bases and J 8 bases; nucleotides not matched to a gene: 4. This CDR3 comprises 15 residues. The CDR3 is CASSLGQGAGEKLFF. The DNA for the CDR3 is TGCGCCAGCAGCTTGGGACAGGGGGCAGGGGAAAAACTGTTTTTT. Supplemented by reference TRBV5-1 and TRBJ1-4, the full variable domain reads KAGVTQTPRYLIKTRGQQVTLSCSPISGHRSVSWYQQTPGQGLQFLFEYFSETQRNKGNFPGRFSGRQFSNSRSEMNVSTLELGDSALYLCASSLGQGAGEKLFFGSGTQLSVL.

The chain is built from TRBV28 and TRBJ1-4, with no clear D. V lost 3 bases, J lost 4 bases, and 9 bases lay in between. Per germline, CDR1 MDHEN and CDR2 SYDVKM. This CDR3 is 14 amino acids long. CDR3 nucleotides: TGTGCCAGCAGTTTTCTCAGGCGTAATGAAAAACTGTTTTTT. The encoded protein is CASSFLRRNEKLFF.

The table lists this clone with a count of one. The chain has TRBV6-1 and TRBJ2-3; TRBD2 agrees at 12 bases. The CDR3 has 16 residues. V lost 4 bases and J lost 0; bases outside the gene matches: 2. Germline-derived CDR1 and CDR2 are MNHNS and SASEGT. CDR3 in amino acids: CASSALAGGSTDTQYF. The CDR3 nucleotides are TGTGCCAGCAGTGCGCTAGCGGGGGGGAGCACAGATACGCAGTATTTT.

The chain combines TRBV19 with TRBJ1-2, with TRBD1 as a possible D gene (6 bases). CDR1 and CDR2 (germline): LNHDA, SQIVND (reference sequence). The CDR3 is 14 residues long. V dropped 6 bases and J dropped 0 bases, with 11 bases sitting between them. DNA of the CDR3: TGTGCCAGTAGAGTTCAGGGGTCTAACTATGGCTACACCTTC. Encoded protein: CASRVQGSNYGYTF.

The chain employs TRBV30 and TRBJ1-3; D is unresolved. The germline gives CDR1 GTSNPN, CDR2 SVGIG (reference sequence). V lost 0 bases and J lost 4, with 4 bases in between. The CDR3 is 12 residues long. CDR3 protein: CAWSVGGNTIYF. The CDR3, as DNA: TGTGCCTGGAGTGTGGGCGGAAACACCATATATTTT.

V is TRBV5-1 and J is TRBJ2-2; D perhaps matches TRBD1 (5 bases). The CDR3 extends over 14 amino acids. Germline CDR1 SGHRS, CDR2 YFSETQ. V was pared by 6 bases and J by 6 bases, with 15 bases between. This chain's CDR3 is CASTVDMGSGELFF. The CDR3 DNA follows: TGCGCCAGCACCGTGGACATGGGATCCGGGGAGCTGTTTTTT. The full variable domain, with the rest looked up from reference TRBV5-1 and TRBJ2-2, is KAGVTQTPRYLIKTRGQQVTLSCSPISGHRSVSWYQQTPGQGLQFLFEYFSETQRNKGNFPGRFSGRQFSNSRSEMNVSTLELGDSALYLCASTVDMGSGELFFGEGSRLTVL.

This chain connects TRBV28 to TRBJ1-6, with D possibly TRBD1 on 6 matching bases. Trimming took off 7 bases at V and 10 bases at J, with 17 bases between the two ends. Germline CDR1 reads MDHEN; CDR2 reads SYDVKM. This CDR3 has 14 residues. The CDR3 protein is CASTPRGGWSPLHF. The CDR3 DNA follows: TGTGCCAGCACTCCACGAGGGGGTTGGTCACCCCTCCACTTT.

The CDR3 loop is CASSLGPRSYEQYF. The CDR3 DNA is TGCGCCAGCAGCTTGGGGCCGCGGTCCTACGAGCAGTACTTC. The chain links TRBV5-1 to TRBJ2-7; D gene uncertain. The CDR3 contains 14 residues. The germline V and J ends were trimmed by 0 bases and 1 base, with 8 bases remaining between them. Germline assignment: CDR1 SGHRS and CDR2 YFSETQ.

The gene calls are TRBV27 and TRBJ1-6; D gene unclear. There are 12 residues in the CDR3. Per the germline V gene, CDR1 is MNHEY and CDR2 is SMNVEV (reference sequence). V was shortened by 2 bases and J by 9 bases, with 5 bases between the two germline ends. DNA for the CDR3: TGTGCCAGCAGTTTAGGCCCTTCACCCCTCCACTTT. Protein product: CASSLGPSPLHF.

The chain carries TRBV6-1 and TRBJ1-5; D perhaps matches TRBD1 (5 bases). Deletions cut 3 bases from V and 4 bases from J, with 10 bases between. Germline V gene sequence: CDR1 MNHNS, CDR2 SASEGT. The CDR3 covers 14 residues. CDR3 in amino acids: CASSDDSYNQPQHF. The DNA for the CDR3 is TGTGCCAGCAGTGATGACAGTTATAATCAGCCCCAGCATTTT.

The J gene is TRBJ1-1, the V gene TRBV6-1; no firm D call. V gave up 7 bases and J gave up 5 bases, with 17 bases separating them. The CDR3 has 14 residues. Germline CDR1 and CDR2: MNHNS and SASEGT. The CDR3 DNA sequence: TGTGCCAGCACCGCGGCGGGTGGTGAGACTGAAGCTTTCTTT. It yields the protein CASTAAGGETEAFF.

The chain recombines TRBV7-9 with TRBJ2-5; the match to TRBD1 covers 7 bases. This CDR3 has 16 amino acids. Germline CDR1 SEHNR, CDR2 FQNEAQ (reference sequence). After removal of 5 bases from V and 1 base from J, the junction contained 10 bases not matched to a gene. The CDR3 reads CASSPARQGTQETQYF. DNA for the CDR3: TGTGCCAGCAGCCCCGCCAGACAGGGAACCCAAGAGACCCAGTACTTC. The full variable domain, in which reference TRBV7-9 and TRBJ2-5 provide the parts outside the CDR3, is DTGVSQNPRHKITKRGQNVTFRCDPISEHNRLYWYRQTLGQGPEFLTYFQNEAQLEKSRLLSDRFSAERPKGSFSTLEIQRTEQGDSAMYLCASSPARQGTQETQYFGPGTRLLVL.